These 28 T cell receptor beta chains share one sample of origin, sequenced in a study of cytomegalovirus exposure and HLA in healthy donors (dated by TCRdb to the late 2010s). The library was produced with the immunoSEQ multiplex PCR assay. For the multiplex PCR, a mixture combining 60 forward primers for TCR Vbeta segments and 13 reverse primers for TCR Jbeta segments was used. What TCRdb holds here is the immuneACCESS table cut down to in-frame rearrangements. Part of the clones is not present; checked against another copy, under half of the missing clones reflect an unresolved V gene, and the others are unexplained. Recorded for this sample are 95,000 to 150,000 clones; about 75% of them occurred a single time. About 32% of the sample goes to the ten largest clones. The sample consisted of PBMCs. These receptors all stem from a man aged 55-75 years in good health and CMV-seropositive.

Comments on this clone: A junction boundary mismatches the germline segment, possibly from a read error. CDR3 DNA sequence: TGTTCCAGCAGCTTTGGACAGCTAGAGACCCAGTACTTC. Its protein product is CSSSFGQLETQYF. The chain is built from TRBV7-9 and TRBJ2-5; TRBD1 might be the D (6 bases). The CDR3 sequence is 13 residues long. Germline V gives CDR1 SEHNR, CDR2 FQNEAQ (reference sequence).

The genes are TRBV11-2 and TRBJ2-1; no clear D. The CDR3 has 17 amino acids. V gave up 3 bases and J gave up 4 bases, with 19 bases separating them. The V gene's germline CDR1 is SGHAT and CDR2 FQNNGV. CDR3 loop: CASSFAPATPGYNEQFF. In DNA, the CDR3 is TGTGCCAGCAGCTTCGCCCCCGCGACGCCAGGTTACAATGAGCAGTTCTTC.

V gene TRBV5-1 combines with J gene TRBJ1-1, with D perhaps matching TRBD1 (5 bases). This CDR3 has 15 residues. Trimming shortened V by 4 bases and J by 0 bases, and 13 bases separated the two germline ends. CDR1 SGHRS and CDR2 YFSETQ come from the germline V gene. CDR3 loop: CASSGQGLLNTEAFF. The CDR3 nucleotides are TGCGCCAGCAGCGGGCAGGGTCTGTTGAACACTGAAGCTTTCTTT.

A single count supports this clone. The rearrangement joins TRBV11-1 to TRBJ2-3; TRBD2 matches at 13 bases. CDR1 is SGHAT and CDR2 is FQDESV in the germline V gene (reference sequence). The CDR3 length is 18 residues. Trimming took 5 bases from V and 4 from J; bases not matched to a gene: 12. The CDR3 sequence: CASSEGTSGIRSADTQYF. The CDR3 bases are TGTGCCAGCAGCGAAGGGACTAGCGGGATTCGCAGTGCAGATACGCAGTATTTT.

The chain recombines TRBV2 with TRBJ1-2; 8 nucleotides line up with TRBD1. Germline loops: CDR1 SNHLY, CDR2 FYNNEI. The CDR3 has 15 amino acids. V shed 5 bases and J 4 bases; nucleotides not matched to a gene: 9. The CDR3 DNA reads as TGTGCCAGCAGTCCCGGGACAGGCTTTTCCTATGGCTACACCTTC. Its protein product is CASSPGTGFSYGYTF.

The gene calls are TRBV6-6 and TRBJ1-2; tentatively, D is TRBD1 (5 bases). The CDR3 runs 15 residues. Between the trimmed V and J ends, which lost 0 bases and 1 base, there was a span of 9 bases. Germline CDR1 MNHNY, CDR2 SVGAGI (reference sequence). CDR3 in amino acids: CASSYSQGFNYGYTF. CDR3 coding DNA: TGTGCCAGCAGTTACTCCCAGGGCTTTAACTATGGCTACACCTTC.

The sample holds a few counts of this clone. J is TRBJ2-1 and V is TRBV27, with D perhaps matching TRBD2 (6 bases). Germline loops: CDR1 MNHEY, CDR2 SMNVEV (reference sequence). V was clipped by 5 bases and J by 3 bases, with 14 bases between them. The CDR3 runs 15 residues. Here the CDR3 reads CASSPPRTNYNEQFF. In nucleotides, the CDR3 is TGTGCCAGCAGTCCTCCTAGGACTAACTACAATGAGCAGTTCTTC.

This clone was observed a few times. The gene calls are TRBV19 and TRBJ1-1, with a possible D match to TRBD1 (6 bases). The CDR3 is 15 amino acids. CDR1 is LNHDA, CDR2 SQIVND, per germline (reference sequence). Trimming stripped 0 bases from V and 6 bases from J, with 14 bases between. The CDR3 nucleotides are TGTGCCAGTAGTATAGACGGCAGGGGTAAATCTGAAGCTTTCTTT. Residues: CASSIDGRGKSEAFF.

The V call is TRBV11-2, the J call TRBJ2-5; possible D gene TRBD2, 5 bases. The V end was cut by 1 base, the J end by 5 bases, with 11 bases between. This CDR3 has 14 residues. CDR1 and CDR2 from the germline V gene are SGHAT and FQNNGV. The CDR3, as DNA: TGTGCCAGCAGCTTAGCGAGAGGAGGTGAGACCCAGTACTTC. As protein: CASSLARGGETQYF.

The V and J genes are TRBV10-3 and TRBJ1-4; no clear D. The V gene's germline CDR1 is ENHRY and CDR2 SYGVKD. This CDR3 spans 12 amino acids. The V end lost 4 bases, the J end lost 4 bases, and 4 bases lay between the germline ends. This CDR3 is CAISANNEKLFF. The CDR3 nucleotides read TGTGCCATCAGTGCCAATAATGAAAAACTGTTTTTT.

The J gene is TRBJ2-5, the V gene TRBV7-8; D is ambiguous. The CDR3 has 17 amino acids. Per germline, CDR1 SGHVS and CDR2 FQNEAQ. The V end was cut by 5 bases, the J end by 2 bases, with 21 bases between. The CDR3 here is CASSRLTRIRGQETQYF. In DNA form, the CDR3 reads TGTGCCAGCAGCCGGCTTACCCGGATTAGAGGTCAAGAGACCCAGTACTTC. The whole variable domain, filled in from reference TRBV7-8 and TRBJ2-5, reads GAGVSQSPRYKVAKRGQDVALRCDPISGHVSLFWYQQALGQGPEFLTYFQNEAQLDKSGLPSDRFFAERPEGSVSTLKIQRTQQEDSAVYLCASSRLTRIRGQETQYFGPGTRLLVL.

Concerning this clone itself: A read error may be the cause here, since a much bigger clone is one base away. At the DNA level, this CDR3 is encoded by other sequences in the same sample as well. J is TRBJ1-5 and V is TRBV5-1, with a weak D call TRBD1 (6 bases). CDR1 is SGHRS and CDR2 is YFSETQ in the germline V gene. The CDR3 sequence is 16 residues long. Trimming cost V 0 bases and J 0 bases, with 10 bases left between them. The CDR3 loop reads CASSLEGGYSNQPQHF. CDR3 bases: TGCGCCAGCAGCTTGGAAGGGGGTTATAGCAATCAGCCCCAGCATTTT. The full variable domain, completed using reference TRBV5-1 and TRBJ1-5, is KAGVTQTPRYLIKTRGQQVTLSCSPISGHRSVSWYQQTPGQGLQFLFEYFSETQRNKGNFPGRFSGRQFSNSRSEMNVSTLELGDSALYLCASSLEGGYSNQPQHFGDGTRLSIL.

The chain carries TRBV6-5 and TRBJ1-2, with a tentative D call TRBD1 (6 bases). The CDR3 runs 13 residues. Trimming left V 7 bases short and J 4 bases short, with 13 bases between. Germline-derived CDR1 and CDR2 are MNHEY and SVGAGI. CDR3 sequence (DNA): TGTGCCAGCAAACGGGGGGGCGGCTATGGCTACACCTTC. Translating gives CASKRGGGYGYTF.

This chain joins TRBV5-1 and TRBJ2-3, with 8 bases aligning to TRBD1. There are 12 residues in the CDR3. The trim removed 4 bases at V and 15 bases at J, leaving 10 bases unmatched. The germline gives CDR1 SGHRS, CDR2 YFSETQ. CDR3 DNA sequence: TGCGCCAGCAGCGAAGACAGGGGCAGAGGATATTTT. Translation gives CASSEDRGRGYF.

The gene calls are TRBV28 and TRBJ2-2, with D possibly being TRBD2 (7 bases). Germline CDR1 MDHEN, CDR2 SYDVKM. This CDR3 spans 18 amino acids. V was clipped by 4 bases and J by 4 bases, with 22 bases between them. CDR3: CASSSLAGAQAITGELFF. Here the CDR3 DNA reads TGTGCCAGCAGTTCTCTCGCGGGGGCGCAGGCTATCACCGGGGAGCTGTTTTTT.

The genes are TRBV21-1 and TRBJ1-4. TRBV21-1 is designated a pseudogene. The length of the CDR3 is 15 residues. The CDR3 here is CASSKGRLIKEKLFF. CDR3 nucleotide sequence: TGTGCCAGCAGCAAAGGCCGGTTGATTAAGGAAAAACTGTTTTTT.

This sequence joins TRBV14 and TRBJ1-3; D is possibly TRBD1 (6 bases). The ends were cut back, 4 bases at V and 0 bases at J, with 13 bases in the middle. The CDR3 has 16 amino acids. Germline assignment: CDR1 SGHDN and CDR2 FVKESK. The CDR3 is CASSPLGTLSGNTIYF. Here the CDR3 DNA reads TGTGCCAGCAGCCCCTTAGGGACACTCTCTGGAAACACCATATATTTT.

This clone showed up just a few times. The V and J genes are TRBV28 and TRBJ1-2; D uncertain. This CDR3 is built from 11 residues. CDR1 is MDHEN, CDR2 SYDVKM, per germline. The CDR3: CGALANYGYTF. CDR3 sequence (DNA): TGTGGGGCCTTAGCTAACTATGGCTACACCTTC.

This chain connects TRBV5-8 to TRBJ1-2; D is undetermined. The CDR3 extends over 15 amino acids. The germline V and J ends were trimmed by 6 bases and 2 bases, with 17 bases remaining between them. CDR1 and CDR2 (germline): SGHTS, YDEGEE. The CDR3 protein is CASNSPWEFNYGYTF. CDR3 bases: TGTGCCAGCAACTCACCTTGGGAGTTCAACTATGGCTACACCTTC. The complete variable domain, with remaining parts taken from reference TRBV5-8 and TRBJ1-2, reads EAGVTQSPTHLIKTRGQQATLRCSPISGHTSVYWYQQALGLGLQFLLWYDEGEERNRGNFPPRFSGRQFPNYSSELNVNALELEDSALYLCASNSPWEFNYGYTFGSGTRLTVV.

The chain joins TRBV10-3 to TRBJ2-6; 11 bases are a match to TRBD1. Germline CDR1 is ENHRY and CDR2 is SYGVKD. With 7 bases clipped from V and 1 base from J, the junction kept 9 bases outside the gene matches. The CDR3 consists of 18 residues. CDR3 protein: CAITEGTGGFSGANVLTF. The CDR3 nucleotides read TGTGCCATCACCGAGGGGACAGGGGGATTTTCTGGGGCCAACGTCCTGACTTTC.

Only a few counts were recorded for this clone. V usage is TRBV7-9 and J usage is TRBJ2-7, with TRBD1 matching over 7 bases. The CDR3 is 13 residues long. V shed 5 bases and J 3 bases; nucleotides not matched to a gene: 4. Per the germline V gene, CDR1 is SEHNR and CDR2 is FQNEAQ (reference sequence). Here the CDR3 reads CASSRGQIYEQYF. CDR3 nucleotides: TGTGCCAGCAGCAGGGGACAGATCTACGAGCAGTACTTC.

In DNA form, the CDR3 reads TGTGCCAGCAGCTTAACAAATACTACAGGGGAAGGCTACACCTTC. This encodes CASSLTNTTGEGYTF. This chain joins TRBV7-9 and TRBJ1-2; 7 nucleotides line up with TRBD1. Per the germline V gene, CDR1 is SEHNR and CDR2 is FQNEAQ (reference sequence). The V and J ends lost 2 bases and 8 bases, in that order; junction bases with no gene match: 11. The CDR3 runs 15 residues.

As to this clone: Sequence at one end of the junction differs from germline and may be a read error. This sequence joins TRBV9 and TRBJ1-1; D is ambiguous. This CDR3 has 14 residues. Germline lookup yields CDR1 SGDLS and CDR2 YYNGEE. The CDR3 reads CASSVDPNAAYRVF. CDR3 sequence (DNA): TGTGCCAGCAGCGTAGACCCTAACGCCGCCTACCGCGTCTTT.

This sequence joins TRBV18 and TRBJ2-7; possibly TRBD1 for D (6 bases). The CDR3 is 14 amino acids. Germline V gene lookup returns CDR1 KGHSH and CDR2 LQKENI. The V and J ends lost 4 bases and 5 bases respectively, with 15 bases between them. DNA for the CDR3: TGTGCCAGCTCACGGGAACAACAGGGAAACGAGCAGTACTTC. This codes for CASSREQQGNEQYF.

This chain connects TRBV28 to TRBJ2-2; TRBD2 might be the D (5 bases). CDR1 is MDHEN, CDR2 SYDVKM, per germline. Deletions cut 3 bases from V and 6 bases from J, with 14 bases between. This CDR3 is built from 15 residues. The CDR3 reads CASSFGVRVAGELFF. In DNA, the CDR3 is TGTGCCAGCAGTTTCGGGGTACGGGTCGCCGGGGAGCTGTTTTTT. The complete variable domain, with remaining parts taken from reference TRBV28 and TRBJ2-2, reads DVKVTQSSRYLVKRTGEKVFLECVQDMDHENMFWYRQDPGLGLRLIYFSYDVKMKEKGDIPEGYSVSREKKERFSLILESASTNQTSMYLCASSFGVRVAGELFFGEGSRLTVL.

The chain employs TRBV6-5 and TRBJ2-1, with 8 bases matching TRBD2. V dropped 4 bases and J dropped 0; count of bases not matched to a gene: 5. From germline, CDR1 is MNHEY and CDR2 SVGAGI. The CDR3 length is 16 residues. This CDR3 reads CASSSASGSSYNEQFF. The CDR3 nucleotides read TGTGCCAGCAGTTCCGCCAGCGGGAGCTCCTACAATGAGCAGTTCTTC.

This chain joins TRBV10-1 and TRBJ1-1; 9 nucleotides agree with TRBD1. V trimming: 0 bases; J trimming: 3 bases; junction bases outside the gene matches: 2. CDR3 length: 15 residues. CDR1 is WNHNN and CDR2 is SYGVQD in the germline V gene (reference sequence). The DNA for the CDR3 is TGCGCCAGCAGTGAGTCGACAGGGGGTGACACTGAAGCTTTCTTT. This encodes CASSESTGGDTEAFF.

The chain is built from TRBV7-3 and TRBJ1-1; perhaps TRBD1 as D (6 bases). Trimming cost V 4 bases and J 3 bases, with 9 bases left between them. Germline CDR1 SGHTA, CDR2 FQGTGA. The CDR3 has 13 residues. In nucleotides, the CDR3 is TGTGCCAGCAGCTCCGGACAGCACACTGAAGCTTTCTTT. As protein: CASSSGQHTEAFF.